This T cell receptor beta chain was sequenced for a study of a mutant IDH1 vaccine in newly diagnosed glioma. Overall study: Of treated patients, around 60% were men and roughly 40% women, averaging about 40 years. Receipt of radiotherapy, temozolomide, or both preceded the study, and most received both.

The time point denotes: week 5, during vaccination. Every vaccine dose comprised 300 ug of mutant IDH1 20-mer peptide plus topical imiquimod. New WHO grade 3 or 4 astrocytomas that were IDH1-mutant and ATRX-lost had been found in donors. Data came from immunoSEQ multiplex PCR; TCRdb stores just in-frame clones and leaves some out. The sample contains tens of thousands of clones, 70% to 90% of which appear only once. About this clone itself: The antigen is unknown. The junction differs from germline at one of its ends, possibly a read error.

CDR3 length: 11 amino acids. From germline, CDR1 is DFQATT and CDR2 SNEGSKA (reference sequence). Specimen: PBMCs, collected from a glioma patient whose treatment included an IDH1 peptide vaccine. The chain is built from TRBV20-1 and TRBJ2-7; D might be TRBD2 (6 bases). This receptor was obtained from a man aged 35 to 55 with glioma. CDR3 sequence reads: CSARGLNEQYF. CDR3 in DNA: TGCAGTGCCAGAGGACTAAACGAGCAGTACTTC.